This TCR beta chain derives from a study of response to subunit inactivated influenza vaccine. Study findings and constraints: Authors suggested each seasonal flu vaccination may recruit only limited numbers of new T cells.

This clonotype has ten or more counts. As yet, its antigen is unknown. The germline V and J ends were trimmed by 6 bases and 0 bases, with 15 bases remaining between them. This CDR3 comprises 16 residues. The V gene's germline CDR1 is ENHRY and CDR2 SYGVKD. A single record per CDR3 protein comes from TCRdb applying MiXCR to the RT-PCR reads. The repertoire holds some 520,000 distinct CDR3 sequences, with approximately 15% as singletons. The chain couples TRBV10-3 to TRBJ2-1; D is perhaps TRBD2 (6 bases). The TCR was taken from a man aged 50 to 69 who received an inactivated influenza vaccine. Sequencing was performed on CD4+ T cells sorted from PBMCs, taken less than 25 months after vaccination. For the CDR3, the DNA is TGTGCCATCAGGCCTAGCGACTCTAGCTCCTACAATGAGCAGTTCTTC. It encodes CAIRPSDSSSYNEQFF.